This is a list of T cell receptor beta chains from one sample in a study of blood T cell repertoires in COVID-19. Here immunoSEQ multiplex PCR was the method, and the copy in TCRdb shows in-frame clones only, minus some. The sample holds 150,000 to 200,000 clones, approximately 90% seen once. Sequenced: PBMCs or T cells enriched from blood (not recorded which). Every receptor here comes from a woman aged 50 to 60 who had recovered from COVID-19. Each CDR3 is given with its conserved first and last residue. The D gene is left open where the match is weak. Rows may omit the clone size; those that give it use once, few, many or a size class.

J gene | clone size | V gene | D gene | CDR3 DNA | CDR3 protein
TRBJ2-6 | NA | TRBV7-7 | NA | TGTGCTAGCAGCCCTACCCCGACAGCTTCCTCTGGGGCCAACGTCCTGACTTTC | CASSPTPTASSGANVLTF
TRBJ1-6 | once | TRBV25-1 | NA | TGTGCCAGCAGTGAATCAATCCAGAATTCACCCCTCCACTTT | CASSESIQNSPLHF
TRBJ2-3 | NA | TRBV2 | TRBD2 | TGTGCCAGCAGTGGCGGGGGGCCAGTGGCAGATACGCAGTATTTT | CASSGGGPVADTQYF
TRBJ1-1 | NA | TRBV6-2/TRBV6-3 | NA | TGTGCCAGCAGTTACCTAGGTATGAACACTGAAGCTTTCTTT | CASSYLGMNTEAFF
TRBJ2-7 | NA | TRBV2 | NA | TGTGCCAGCAGTGTCTACAGGCCGACCTACGAGCAGTACTTC | CASSVYRPTYEQYF
TRBJ1-1 | NA | TRBV5-6 | TRBD1 | TGTGCCAGCAGCCTCCTGACAGGGGCTAACACTGAAGCTTTCTTT | CASSLLTGANTEAFF
TRBJ1-4 | NA | TRBV5-4 | NA | TGTGCCAGCAGCTTGTGGAGTGTGAATGAAAAACTGTTTTTT | CASSLWSVNEKLFF
TRBJ2-3 | NA | TRBV7-9 | TRBD1 | TGTGCCAGCAGCTTAACGCAGGGGGCAAACACAGATACGCAGTATTTT | CASSLTQGANTDTQYF
TRBJ1-4 | NA | TRBV27 | NA | TGTGCCAGCAGCCACTCGAGGGCAACTAATGAAAAACTGTTTTTT | CASSHSRATNEKLFF
TRBJ1-4 | many | TRBV5-4 | NA | TGTGCCAGCAGCTTAGAGACTAATGAAAAACTGTTTTTT | CASSLETNEKLFF
TRBJ2-3 | once | TRBV5-4 | TRBD1 | TGTGCCAGCAGCTTGGCAGGGGGTTATACGCAGTATTTT | CASSLAGGYTQYF
TRBJ2-3 | NA | TRBV5-1 | NA | TGCGCCAGCAGCCCGGTCGGGACAGATACGCAGTATTTT | CASSPVGTDTQYF
TRBJ1-1 | NA | TRBV7-9 | TRBD1 | TGTGCCAGCAGTACAATCTGGTCAGGGGGGAGCACTGAAGCTTTCTTT | CASSTIWSGGSTEAFF
TRBJ2-7 | NA | TRBV18 | NA | TGTGCCAGCTCACCAACTTTGGGAGCCGAGCAGTACTTC | CASSPTLGAEQYF
TRBJ2-1 | NA | TRBV6-4 | NA | TGTGCCAGCAGTGAATTTTCGGGATTTCCCTACAATGAGCAGTTCTTC | CASSEFSGFPYNEQFF
TRBJ1-1 | NA | TRBV12-5 | NA | TGTGCTAATGACCCTGGCGGGAACACTGAAGCTTTCTTT | CANDPGGNTEAFF
TRBJ1-6 | NA | TRBV27 | NA | TGTGCCAGCAGTTTATCCCCAGGTTTCTATAATTCACCCCTCCACTTT | CASSLSPGFYNSPLHF
TRBJ1-5 | NA | TRBV2 | TRBD1 | TGTGCCAGCAGGGACAGGGGCGTAGACCAGCCCCAGCATTTT | CASRDRGVDQPQHF
TRBJ2-7 | NA | TRBV11-2 | TRBD1 | TGTGCCAGCAGCAGAGGGGGCCGGGGCCCCGTTGCTCACGAGCAGTACTTC | CASSRGGRGPVAHEQYF
TRBJ1-3 | once | TRBV3-1/TRBV3-2 | NA | TGTGCCAGCAGCCAAGATGAGAGGTGGGCTGGAAACACCATATATTTT | CASSQDERWAGNTIYF